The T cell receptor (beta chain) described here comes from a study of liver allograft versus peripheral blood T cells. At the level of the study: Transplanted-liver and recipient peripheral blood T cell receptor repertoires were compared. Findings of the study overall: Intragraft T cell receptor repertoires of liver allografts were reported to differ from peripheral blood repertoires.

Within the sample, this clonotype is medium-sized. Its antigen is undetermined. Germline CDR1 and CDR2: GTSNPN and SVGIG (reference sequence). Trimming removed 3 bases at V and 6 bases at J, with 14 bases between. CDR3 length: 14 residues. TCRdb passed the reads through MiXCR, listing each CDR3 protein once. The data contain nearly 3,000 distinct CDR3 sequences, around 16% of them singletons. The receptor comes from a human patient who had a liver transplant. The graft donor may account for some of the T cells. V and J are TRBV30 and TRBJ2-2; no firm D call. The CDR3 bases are TGTGCCTGGAGGGTAACCTCGTCCGCCGGGGAGCTGTTTTTT. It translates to CAWRVTSSAGELFF.